Presented here are 26 T cell receptor beta chains from one specimen sequenced in a study of identical twins. Via MiXCR, TCRdb re-called the 5' RACE reads, giving one row per CDR3 protein. This table holds hundreds of thousands of distinct CDR3 sequences, about 18% found once. The sample also formed part of further work on T cells expressing NK-cell markers.

Source material: PBMCs. The source of these receptors is a woman under 30 in good health.

V gene TRBV20-1 combines with J gene TRBJ1-1; D is perhaps TRBD1 (5 bases). The V and J ends lost 6 bases and 4 bases respectively, with 12 bases between them. Germline-derived CDR1 and CDR2 are DFQATT and SNEGSKA (reference sequence). The CDR3 consists of 12 residues. Here the CDR3 reads CSAMGGRTEAFF. Written as DNA, the CDR3 is TGCAGTGCCATGGGGGGACGCACTGAAGCTTTCTTT.

This clonotype was picked up a small number of times. The CDR3: CASSKLSGNYEQYF. The CDR3 DNA sequence: TGTGCCAGCAGCAAGCTTAGCGGGAACTACGAGCAGTACTTC. The rearrangement links TRBV12-3 or TRBV12-4 to TRBJ2-7; 8 bases are a match to TRBD2. This CDR3 region has 14 residues. V lost 6 bases to trimming and J lost 3 bases; unmatched junction nucleotides: 7.

This clonotype has only a few counts. This chain connects TRBV20-1 to TRBJ2-1; 13 bases are a match to TRBD2. CDR1 is DFQATT and CDR2 is SNEGSKA in the germline V gene (reference sequence). The CDR3 contains 15 residues. Unmatched junction bases numbered 8, after V lost 6 bases and J lost 6 bases. CDR3 bases: TGCAGTGCGCGGACTAGCGGGAGTAATGGCAATGAGCAGTTCTTC. Translated: CSARTSGSNGNEQFF.

This clonotype was seen only once. The chain links TRBV19 to TRBJ2-1; D might be TRBD1 (5 bases). The V end lost 7 bases, the J end lost 5 bases, and 15 bases lay between the germline ends. Germline assignment: CDR1 LNHDA and CDR2 SQIVND (reference sequence). The CDR3 totals 14 residues. CDR3 amino acids: CASKGKGADNEQFF. DNA for the CDR3: TGTGCCAGTAAGGGTAAAGGGGCCGACAATGAGCAGTTCTTC.

This clonotype was counted between two and nine times. This sequence joins TRBV12-3 or TRBV12-4 and TRBJ2-7; tentatively, D is TRBD1 (5 bases). V lost 7 bases and J 3 bases, leaving 10 bases between the germline ends. The CDR3 extends over 12 amino acids. This CDR3 reads CASTSGFYEQYF. The CDR3 DNA reads TGTGCCAGCACCTCAGGGTTCTACGAGCAGTACTTC.

The sample holds many counts of this clonotype. The rearrangement uses TRBV7-2 and TRBJ1-2; TRBD1 matches at 7 bases. CDR1 and CDR2 (germline): SGHTA, FQGNSA. Trimming removed 3 bases from V and 2 bases from J; junction bases left unmatched: 3. The CDR3 length is 14 residues. CDR3 loop: CASSLTGSNYGYTF. The CDR3 DNA sequence: TGTGCCAGCAGCTTGACAGGGTCAAACTATGGCTACACCTTC.

J is TRBJ2-2 and V is TRBV24-1; D uncertain. CDR3 length: 13 residues. V was shortened by 4 bases and J by 7 bases, with 9 bases between the two germline ends. CDR1 and CDR2 (germline): KGHDR, SFDVKD. The CDR3: CATSESPVGELFF. The CDR3, as DNA: TGTGCCACCAGTGAATCCCCGGTCGGGGAGCTGTTTTTT.

This clonotype was picked up many times. The V and J genes are TRBV6-1 and TRBJ2-7, with TRBD1 matching 10 bases. CDR1 is MNHNS and CDR2 is SASEGT in the germline V gene. Trimming cost V 5 bases and J 5 bases; bases outside gene matches: 3. There are 13 residues in the CDR3. The DNA of the CDR3 is TGTGCCAGCAGTCTGGACAGGGGGAACGAGCAGTACTTC. This translates into CASSLDRGNEQYF.

The chain employs TRBV6-1 and TRBJ1-1; perhaps TRBD1 as D (5 bases). Deletions cut 5 bases from V and 4 bases from J, with 14 bases between. In germline, CDR1 is MNHNS, CDR2 SASEGT. There are 14 residues in the CDR3. CDR3 in DNA: TGTGCCAGCAGTAGGCTGGGGGTGCGCACTGAAGCTTTCTTT. Its translation: CASSRLGVRTEAFF.

The chain couples TRBV20-1 to TRBJ2-1; D might be TRBD2 (5 bases). CDR1 DFQATT and CDR2 SNEGSKA come from the germline V gene (reference sequence). V lost 1 base to trimming and J lost 7 bases, with 11 bases between them. The CDR3 consists of 13 residues. The CDR3 reads CSARAPGMNEQFF. DNA of the CDR3: TGCAGTGCTAGAGCGCCGGGGATGAATGAGCAGTTCTTC.

This clonotype was picked up a small number of times. The chain couples TRBV24-1 to TRBJ1-5, with TRBD1 matching 7 bases. Germline V gene lookup returns CDR1 KGHDR and CDR2 SFDVKD. There are 15 residues in the CDR3. Trimming took 8 bases from V and 0 from J; bases not matched to a gene: 6. In nucleotides, the CDR3 is TGTGCCACCATCGGGACAGTGTGTAGCAATCAGCCCCAGCATTTT. The encoded protein is CATIGTVCSNQPQHF.

V and J are TRBV3-1 and TRBJ2-7, with D unclear. Germline V gives CDR1 LGHDT, CDR2 YNNKEL (reference sequence). The CDR3 length is 13 residues. V dropped 3 bases and J dropped 1 base, with 7 bases sitting between them. The CDR3, as DNA: TGTGCCAGCAGCCAGCGGCGTTCCTACGAGCAGTACTTC. This codes for CASSQRRSYEQYF.

This clonotype was observed many times. The chain couples TRBV12-3 or TRBV12-4 to TRBJ2-7; 7 bases match TRBD1. V shed 7 bases and J 6 bases; nucleotides not matched to a gene: 3. The CDR3 has 11 residues. The CDR3 protein is CASTYRGEQYF. In DNA, the CDR3 is TGTGCCAGCACTTACAGGGGCGAGCAGTACTTC.

This chain joins TRBV27 and TRBJ1-4; tentative D call: TRBD1 (5 bases). V lost 10 bases and J 0 bases, leaving 15 bases between the germline ends. The CDR3 runs 15 residues. Germline assignment: CDR1 MNHEY and CDR2 SMNVEV (reference sequence). The CDR3 DNA reads TGTGCCACTGGACGGCAGGGCGCAACTAATGAAAAACTGTTTTTT. This translates into CATGRQGATNEKLFF.

This clonotype occurred many times. CDR3 sequence (DNA): TGCGCCAGCAGCACCCTAGGGGGACAGAACAATGAGCAGTTCTTC. This sequence encodes CASSTLGGQNNEQFF. The gene calls are TRBV5-1 and TRBJ2-1; 7 nucleotides match TRBD1. V lost 4 bases to trimming and J lost 5 bases; unmatched junction nucleotides: 9. The CDR3 extends over 15 amino acids. CDR1 and CDR2 from the germline V gene are SGHRS and YFSETQ.

The chain joins TRBV12-3 or TRBV12-4 to TRBJ1-2; D ambiguous. Trimming shortened V by 8 bases and J by 8 bases, and 12 bases separated the two germline ends. The CDR3 loop spans 11 amino acids. CDR3 loop: CASGSMKGYTF. Written as DNA, the CDR3 is TGTGCCAGCGGATCCATGAAGGGCTACACCTTC.

The V gene is TRBV9, the J gene TRBJ1-2, with D perhaps TRBD1 (6 bases). V was shortened by 0 bases and J by 4 bases, with 10 bases between the two germline ends. This CDR3 contains 14 residues. CDR1 is SGDLS and CDR2 is YYNGEE in the germline V gene. CDR3 nucleotides: TGTGCCAGCAGCGTAGGGGGGGGCACCTATGGCTACACCTTC. Translating it yields CASSVGGGTYGYTF.

The chain's CDR3 is CASSVAGGVTYNEQFF. In nucleotides, the CDR3 is TGTGCCAGCAGCGTCGCGGGAGGGGTCACCTACAATGAGCAGTTCTTC. The chain links TRBV9 to TRBJ2-1; TRBD2 aligns across 9 bases. CDR1 and CDR2 from the germline V gene are SGDLS and YYNGEE. V was clipped by 2 bases and J by 2 bases; unmatched bases: 5. This CDR3 comprises 16 residues.

This clonotype was seen only once. This chain joins TRBV2 and TRBJ2-2; 7 nucleotides align to TRBD1. The CDR3 runs 14 residues. V shed 11 bases, J shed 0 bases, and the junction held 6 bases outside the gene matches. Looked up from germline, CDR1 is SNHLY and CDR2 is FYNNEI. Here the CDR3 reads CASGTAANTGELFF. The DNA of the CDR3 is TGTGCCTCTGGGACAGCCGCGAACACCGGGGAGCTGTTTTTT.

The V gene is TRBV30, the J gene TRBJ2-7; TRBD2 is a possible D gene (6 bases). Between the trimmed V and J ends, which lost 4 bases and 3 bases, there was a span of 16 bases. The V gene's germline CDR1 is GTSNPN and CDR2 SVGIG (reference sequence). This CDR3 is built from 14 residues. The CDR3: CAWMSAGPFYEQYF. DNA for the CDR3: TGTGCCTGGATGTCCGCGGGGCCGTTCTACGAGCAGTACTTC.

V usage is TRBV15 and J usage is TRBJ2-3; 9 bases align to TRBD1. The CDR3 is 15 residues long. The germline V gene has CDR1 LNHNV and CDR2 YYDKDF (reference sequence). Trimming at V came to 5 bases and at J to 7 bases, leaving 10 bases not matched to a gene. The CDR3 DNA follows: TGTGCCACCAGCGGGGGACAGGGAAGGTTGAATACGCAGTATTTT. This translates into CATSGGQGRLNTQYF.

The table lists this clonotype with a few counts. This rearrangement joins TRBV12-3 or TRBV12-4 to TRBJ1-5; 7 nucleotides agree with TRBD1. The CDR3 contains 13 residues. Trimming at V came to 5 bases and at J to 6 bases, leaving 4 bases not matched to a gene. The CDR3 DNA sequence: TGTGCCAGCAGTGGGGCAGGGGGTCAGCCCCAGCATTTT. Protein product: CASSGAGGQPQHF.

The V and J genes are TRBV20-1 and TRBJ1-5, with D hard to call. Germline V lookup: CDR1 DFQATT, CDR2 SNEGSKA (reference sequence). The CDR3 covers 11 residues. Trimming shortened V by 5 bases and J by 6 bases, and 8 bases separated the two germline ends. In DNA form, the CDR3 reads TGCAGTGCTGGGAAGGGTCAGCCCCAGCATTTT. As protein: CSAGKGQPQHF.

V is TRBV7-9 and J is TRBJ2-2, with D uncertain. This CDR3 has 13 residues. Between the trimmed V and J ends, which lost 0 bases and 6 bases, there was a span of 5 bases. CDR1 and CDR2 (germline): SEHNR, FQNEAQ (reference sequence). DNA for the CDR3: TGTGCCAGCAGCTTAGCAACAGCCGGGGAGCTGTTTTTT. This sequence encodes CASSLATAGELFF.

Many counts were recorded for this clonotype. The chain uses TRBV4-3 and TRBJ2-2, with a possible D match to TRBD1 (6 bases). Germline lookup yields CDR1 LGHNA and CDR2 YSLEER. The CDR3 is 14 amino acids. The germline V and J ends were trimmed by 3 bases and 1 base, with 6 bases remaining between them. The CDR3 sequence is CASSQTGNTGELFF. CDR3 DNA sequence: TGCGCCAGCAGCCAGACAGGGAACACCGGGGAGCTGTTTTTT.

The rearrangement uses TRBV7-6 and TRBJ2-5; the D gene could be TRBD1 or TRBD2 (6 bases each). V gave up 5 bases and J gave up 4 bases, with 20 bases separating them. Germline V lookup: CDR1 SGHVS, CDR2 FNYEAQ. CDR3 length equals 16 residues. CDR3 residues: CASSPRDLVGAETQYF. The CDR3, as DNA: TGTGCCAGCAGCCCCAGGGACTTAGTGGGGGCAGAGACCCAGTACTTC.